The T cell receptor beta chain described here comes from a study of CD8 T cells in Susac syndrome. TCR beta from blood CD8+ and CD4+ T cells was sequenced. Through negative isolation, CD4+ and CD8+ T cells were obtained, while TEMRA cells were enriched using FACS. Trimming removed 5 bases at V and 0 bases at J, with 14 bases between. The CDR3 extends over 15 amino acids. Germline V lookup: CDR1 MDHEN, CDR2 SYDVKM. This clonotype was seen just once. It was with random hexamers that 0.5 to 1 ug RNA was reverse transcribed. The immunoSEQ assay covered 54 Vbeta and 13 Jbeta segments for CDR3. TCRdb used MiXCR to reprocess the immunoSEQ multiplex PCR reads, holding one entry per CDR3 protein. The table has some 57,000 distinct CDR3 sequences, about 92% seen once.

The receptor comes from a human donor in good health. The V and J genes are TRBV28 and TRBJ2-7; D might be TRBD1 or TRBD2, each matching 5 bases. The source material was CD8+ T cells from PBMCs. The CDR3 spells CASSTGTESSYEQYF. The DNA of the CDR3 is TGTGCCAGCAGTACCGGGACCGAAAGCTCCTACGAGCAGTACTTC.